One and the same sample provided the 3 T cell receptor beta chains below, sequenced in a study of CD8+CD57+ T cells in acquired aplastic anemia. CDR3 and TCR beta VDJ profiling relied on genomic DNA as the template. TCRdb processed the reads anew with MiXCR; each CDR3 protein has one entry. This sample has more than 200,000 distinct CDR3 sequences, with approximately 51% found just once. By flow cytometry, patients selected for sequencing had shown an expansion of CD8+CD57+ cells. Sequencing input: sorted CD4+, CD8+, or CD8+CD57+ T cells (not recorded which) from PBMCs. Receptors were obtained from a human donor with aplastic anemia.

CDR3 DNA: TGTGCCAGCAGCACCCTAGAAACGAGCTCCTATAATTCACCCCTCCACTTT. This gives the protein CASSTLETSSYNSPLHF. The chain employs TRBV25-1 and TRBJ1-6; D not certain. CDR3 size: 17 residues. Trimming removed 6 bases at V and 0 bases at J, with 15 bases between. Germline CDR1 and CDR2: MGHDK and SYGVNS.

This clonotype was counted at least ten times. V gene TRBV11-3 combines with J gene TRBJ2-7, with 14 positions matching TRBD2. In germline, CDR1 is SGHNT, CDR2 YENEEA. Trimming at V came to 4 bases and at J to 2 bases, leaving 10 bases not matched to a gene. There are 18 residues in the CDR3. CDR3 nucleotides: TGTGCCAGCAGCTGTCGGACTAGCGGGGGGCCTCCGCCCTACGAGCAGTACTTC. This sequence encodes CASSCRTSGGPPPYEQYF.

This sequence joins TRBV5-4 and TRBJ2-1, with 11 bases matching TRBD1. The CDR3 spans 15 residues. The trim removed 3 bases at V and 2 bases at J, leaving 1 base unmatched. Germline V CDR1 and CDR2: SGHNT, YYREEE (reference sequence). The DNA for the CDR3 is TGTGCCAGCAGCTGGGGACAGGGGGCCTACAATGAGCAGTTCTTC. It specifies CASSWGQGAYNEQFF.